The 11 T cell receptor beta chains below were found in one sample sequenced in a study of blood T cells in healthy people across ages. Primed by a sample-barcoded 5' primer and a J-beta primer mix, a second PCR proceeded for roughly 6 to 12 cycles. From the 5' RACE reads, TCRdb called clonotypes with MiXCR, one entry per CDR3 protein. The sample consists of 550,000 to 750,000 distinct CDR3 sequences, around 21% of them appearing once. Specimen: blood. These receptors were obtained from a man between 65 and 79 years old in good health.

This clonotype occurred many times. V gene TRBV7-9 combines with J gene TRBJ2-4, with 10 bases that match TRBD1. The CDR3 sequence is 14 residues long. Unmatched junction bases numbered 6, after V lost 5 bases and J lost 8 bases. CDR1 and CDR2 (germline): SEHNR, FQNEAQ (reference sequence). The CDR3 loop is CASSKGTGDYIQYF. The CDR3 DNA is TGTGCCAGCAGCAAAGGGACAGGGGATTACATTCAGTACTTC.

This clonotype was seen more than once but under ten times. This sequence joins TRBV2 and TRBJ2-2, with TRBD1 matching over 7 bases. Germline-derived CDR1 and CDR2 are SNHLY and FYNNEI. Germline trimming cut 3 bases from V and 5 bases from J; bases unmatched to any gene: 3. The CDR3 sequence is 14 residues long. The CDR3 DNA sequence: TGTGCCAGCAGTGATAACAGGGGTACCGGGGAGCTGTTTTTT. Its protein product is CASSDNRGTGELFF.

This clonotype showed up just a few times. The rearrangement joins TRBV5-1 to TRBJ2-4, with 7 positions matching TRBD1. CDR1 and CDR2 (germline): SGHRS, YFSETQ. V trimming: 4 bases; J trimming: 7 bases; junction bases outside the gene matches: 11. The CDR3 contains 15 residues. The CDR3 sequence: CASSPHRDRLNIQYF. The CDR3 nucleotides are TGCGCCAGCAGCCCGCACCGGGACAGACTGAACATTCAGTACTTC.

The chain employs TRBV6-1 and TRBJ2-7; no clear D gene. This CDR3 spans 14 amino acids. The germline V gene has CDR1 MNHNS and CDR2 SASEGT. V was pared by 2 bases and J by 2 bases, with 10 bases between. DNA of the CDR3: TGTGCCAGCAGTGAACTGGGTAGGACCTACGAGCAGTACTTC. It yields the protein CASSELGRTYEQYF.

A few counts support this clonotype. V and J are TRBV25-1 and TRBJ2-2; D remains ambiguous. This CDR3 spans 13 amino acids. V was clipped by 6 bases and J by 3 bases, with 8 bases between them. Germline lookup yields CDR1 MGHDK and CDR2 SYGVNS. CDR3: CASSTRDTGELFF. The CDR3 DNA is TGTGCCAGCAGCACTCGGGACACCGGGGAGCTGTTTTTT.

This clonotype was counted at least ten times. The chain uses TRBV20-1 and TRBJ2-1; 7 bases are a match to TRBD2. This CDR3 has 16 amino acids. V dropped 1 base and J dropped 1; count of bases not matched to a gene: 7. Germline loops: CDR1 DFQATT, CDR2 SNEGSKA (reference sequence). CDR3 coding DNA: TGCAGTGCTAGAGTCTCCGGCGGGAGTTCCTACAATGAGCAGTTCTTC. Its protein product is CSARVSGGSSYNEQFF.

The V gene is TRBV20-1, the J gene TRBJ1-5, with D possibly being TRBD1 (5 bases). The CDR3 runs 13 residues. Trimming pared 2 bases from V and 7 bases from J, leaving 12 bases between. Germline CDR1 reads DFQATT; CDR2 reads SNEGSKA (reference sequence). CDR3: CSARLGREQPQHF. The CDR3 DNA reads TGCAGTGCTAGATTGGGGCGTGAGCAGCCCCAGCATTTT.

This clonotype came up a few times. The chain employs TRBV7-9 and TRBJ2-5; TRBD1 matches at 7 bases. Germline trimming cut 2 bases from V and 0 bases from J; bases unmatched to any gene: 3. The CDR3 runs 15 residues. CDR1 SEHNR and CDR2 FQNEAQ come from the germline V gene (reference sequence). CDR3 sequence reads: CASSLKGTDQETQYF. The CDR3 nucleotides read TGTGCCAGCAGCTTAAAAGGGACAGACCAAGAGACCCAGTACTTC.

This clonotype was counted between two and nine times. The rearrangement links TRBV2 to TRBJ2-4; D is perhaps TRBD2 (6 bases). Germline V gene lookup returns CDR1 SNHLY and CDR2 FYNNEI. This CDR3 region has 12 residues. V was trimmed by 2 bases and J by 10 bases, leaving 9 bases between them. This CDR3 reads CASSESAGIQYF. For the CDR3, the DNA is TGTGCCAGCAGTGAATCGGCGGGGATTCAGTACTTC.

This clonotype has a handful of counts. This likely comes from a read error, as the CDR3 has no conserved phenylalanine or tryptophan at its end. V and J are TRBV29-1 and TRBJ2-5; 10 positions agree with TRBD2. The J call is uncertain, as TRBJ2-1 better fits the DNA end. Germline values: CDR1 SQVTM, CDR2 ANQGSEA. The CDR3 spans 14 residues. The CDR3 loop is CSVRAGGPGNEQFL. The CDR3, as DNA: TGCAGCGTTCGAGCGGGAGGGCCTGGCAATGAGCAGTTCCTC.

The gene calls are TRBV28 and TRBJ1-1; 9 bases match TRBD1. This CDR3 has 14 residues. V was clipped by 8 bases and J by 5 bases; unmatched bases: 9. CDR1 MDHEN and CDR2 SYDVKM come from the germline V gene. This CDR3 is CASEQTGGSTEAFF. The CDR3 DNA reads TGTGCCAGCGAACAAACAGGGGGCTCTACTGAAGCTTTCTTT.